A selection of T cell receptor beta chains follows, all from one sample in a study of follicular helper T cells after annual influenza vaccination. Generated by immunoSEQ multiplex PCR, the TCRdb table keeps only in-frame clones and is missing some. The repertoire holds a few thousand clones, with approximately 89% as singletons. This specimen was CXCR5+ CD38- circulating T follicular helper cells from blood, taken 7 days after influenza vaccination. Receptors were obtained from an adult who received the influenza vaccine. CDR3s include the opening cysteine and the closing phenylalanine or tryptophan. A D gene is named only where the DNA matches it firmly. Size is stated for part of the rows, as once, few or many counts, or as a class when the clone is expanded.

size | J | D | V | DNA | CDR3
- | TRBJ1-5 | - | TRBV6-1 | TGTGCCAGCAGTCGCAGGGGTCGCAATCAGCCCCAGCATTTT | CASSRRGRNQPQHF
- | TRBJ1-2 | - | TRBV7-9 | TGTGCCAGCAGTTACAGCAAAACAAACTATGGCTACACCTTC | CASSYSKTNYGYTF
- | TRBJ1-6 | TRBD1 | TRBV19 | TGTGCCAGTATCGCCGGGACAGCGGATAATTCACCCCTCCACTTT | CASIAGTADNSPLHF
- | TRBJ2-2 | - | TRBV5-4 | TGTGCCAGCAGCGCCGACGCAAGCGACCGACGGACCGGGGAGCTGTTTTTT | CASSADASDRRTGELFF
- | TRBJ2-3 | - | TRBV5-1 | TGCGCCAGCAGCTCCCCCCTAAGCACAGATACGCAGTATTTT | CASSSPLSTDTQYF
- | TRBJ2-3 | - | TRBV28 | TGTGCCAGCAGGTCGACTGACCTTACGCAGTATTTT | CASRSTDLTQYF
- | TRBJ2-2 | TRBD2 | TRBV18 | TGTGCCAGCTCACCGGCACTAGCGGTCGCGAACACCGGGGAGCTGTTTTTT | CASSPALAVANTGELFF
- | TRBJ2-7 | - | TRBV6-6 | TGTGCCAGCAGTCCCTTGGCTAGCAGTGATTCCTACGAGCAGTACTTC | CASSPLASSDSYEQYF
- | TRBJ2-3 | - | TRBV5-4 | TGTGCCAGCAGTCCCGGGGGGCGGGGGAGCACAGGTACGCAGTATTTT | CASSPGGRGSTGTQYF
- | TRBJ1-3 | - | TRBV28 | TGTGCCAGCAGCGGACAGTTCTCTGGAAACACCATATATTTT | CASSGQFSGNTIYF
- | TRBJ1-1 | - | TRBV29-1 | TGCAGCGTTGGGGGACATTCAGCTGAAGCTTTCTTT | CSVGGHSAEAFF
- | TRBJ1-3 | - | TRBV11-2 | TGTGCCAGCAGCTTGGGCAGAAGCTCTGGAAACACCATATATTTT | CASSLGRSSGNTIYF
- | TRBJ2-1 | - | TRBV5-1 | TGCGCCAGCAGCTCAAAACTAGCTCCCGCTTACAATGAGCAGTTCTTC | CASSSKLAPAYNEQFF
- | TRBJ2-5 | - | TRBV11-2 | TGTGCCAGCAGCTTAGGGACAGAAGAGACCCAGTACTTC | CASSLGTEETQYF
- | TRBJ1-2 | - | TRBV27 | TGTGCCAGCGGGGGAGGGGACCGCCTCTATGGCTACACCTTC | CASGGGDRLYGYTF
- | TRBJ1-1 | - | TRBV4-1 | TGCGCCAGCAGCCAAGTGGGGGCGGGTGGGACTGAAGCTTTCTTT | CASSQVGAGGTEAFF
- | TRBJ2-7 | TRBD1 | TRBV5-1 | TGCGCCAGCAGCTTGGGGGGACAGGGCGCCACCTACGAGCAGTACTTC | CASSLGGQGATYEQYF
- | TRBJ2-1 | - | TRBV11-3 | TGTGCCAGCAGCTTAGGCGGCGGCTCCTACAATGAGCAGTTCTTC | CASSLGGGSYNEQFF
- | TRBJ1-5 | - | TRBV5-5 | TGTGCCAGCAGCTTGGGAGGGGACACTCAGCCCCAGCATTTT | CASSLGGDTQPQHF
- | TRBJ1-1 | - | TRBV29-1 | TGCAGCGTTGTAGGGGACACAAACACTGAAGCTTTCTTT | CSVVGDTNTEAFF
once | TRBJ2-1 | TRBD2 | TRBV5-1 | TGCGCCAGCAGCTGGGGGACTAGCGGGAGTAATGAGCAGTTCTTC | CASSWGTSGSNEQFF
few | TRBJ1-4 | TRBD1 | TRBV6-6 | TGTGCCAGCAGTTATGGGACAGGGTCTTACTATGAAAAACTGTTTTTT | CASSYGTGSYYEKLFF
- | TRBJ2-1 | - | TRBV29-1 | TGCAGCGAAAGACCAGCGGAGACCAATGAGCAGTTCTTC | CSERPAETNEQFF
- | TRBJ2-3 | TRBD2 | TRBV19 | TGTGCCAGTAGCGGGAGGGCCATAGATACGCAGTATTTT | CASSGRAIDTQYF
- | TRBJ1-2 | TRBD1 | TRBV6-5 | TGTGCCAGCAGTTACCTGGGACAGGGAGTAGGCCGCTGCACCTTC | CASSYLGQGVGRCTF
few | TRBJ1-6 | TRBD1 | TRBV27 | TGTGCCAGCAGGGGGACAGGGGGCACTTCACCCCTCCACTTT | CASRGTGGTSPLHF
- | TRBJ2-2 | - | TRBV13 | TGTGCCAGCATCACAGGTGTTTGGGACACCGGGGAGCTGTTTTTT | CASITGVWDTGELFF
- | TRBJ2-1 | - | TRBV18 | TGTGCCAGCTCAATCCTAGAGAGAAACGATGAGCAGTTCTTC | CASSILERNDEQFF
- | TRBJ2-7 | TRBD2 | TRBV4-1 | TGCGCCAGCAGCCAAGGACTAGCGGCCACCTACGAGCAGTACTTC | CASSQGLAATYEQYF
- | TRBJ2-5 | TRBD2 | TRBV5-4 | TGTGCCAGCAGCCTGGGGGGACTAGCGGGAGAGACCCAGTACTTC | CASSLGGLAGETQYF
- | TRBJ2-1 | - | TRBV7-9 | TGTGCCAGCAGCCCCGACAATGAGCAGTTCTTC | CASSPDNEQFF
- | TRBJ2-2 | - | TRBV9 | TGTGCCAGCAGCGCATTGGAGGGGAACACCGGGGAGCTGTTTTTT | CASSALEGNTGELFF
- | TRBJ2-3 | - | TRBV10-3 | TGTGCCAACGCCCAATCAATCGGGGGGCGCACAGATACGCAGTATTTT | CANAQSIGGRTDTQYF
- | TRBJ2-2 | TRBD1 | TRBV7-9 | TGTGCCAGCAGGGGACAGGGGATGGCCGGGGAGCTGTTTTTT | CASRGQGMAGELFF
- | TRBJ2-2 | TRBD1 | TRBV27 | TGTGCCAGCAGTGAGGGGGACAGGGGATACACCGGGGAGCTGTTTTTT | CASSEGDRGYTGELFF
- | TRBJ1-1 | - | TRBV10-1 | TGCGCCAGCAGCCCGGGACAAAACACTGAAGCTTTCTTT | CASSPGQNTEAFF
- | TRBJ2-7 | - | TRBV27 | TGTGCCAGCAGTTTCTCCTCGCGGAAGGAGATCTACGAGCAGTACTTC | CASSFSSRKEIYEQYF
- | TRBJ2-3 | - | TRBV5-1 | TGCGCCAGCATGGGGGCATGGGATACGCAGTATTTT | CASMGAWDTQYF
- | TRBJ2-4 | - | TRBV7-2 | TGTGCCAGCAGCCCGGTGGGGGCCGAGGACATTCAGTACTTC | CASSPVGAEDIQYF
- | TRBJ2-3 | - | TRBV29-1 | TGCAGCGAAGCCTCTAGCACAGATACGCAGTATTTT | CSEASSTDTQYF
- | TRBJ1-6 | - | TRBV2 | TGTGCCACCTCCCCAGGGGCAGAGAATTCACCCCTCCACTTT | CATSPGAENSPLHF
- | TRBJ1-2 | - | TRBV6-5 | TGTGCCAGCAGTTACCGACAGCCCTCCTATGGCTACACCTTC | CASSYRQPSYGYTF
- | TRBJ1-6 | - | TRBV30 | TGTGCCTGGAGAGAACAGGTGTCACCCCTCCACTTT | CAWREQVSPLHF
- | TRBJ1-4 | TRBD1 | TRBV7-9 | TGTGCCAGCAGAAGGGACAGAAATGAAAAACTGTTTTTT | CASRRDRNEKLFF
once | TRBJ2-7 | - | TRBV30 | TGTGCCTGGACCCGTGAGGCCCCCTCCTACGAGCAGTACTTC | CAWTREAPSYEQYF
few | TRBJ1-1 | - | TRBV6-5 | TGTGCCAGCAGTTACTCGATATCGGGGGAAACTGAAGCTTTCTTT | CASSYSISGETEAFF
- | TRBJ2-1 | TRBD2 | TRBV7-2 | TGTGCCAGCAGCTTAGGGCTAGCGGGAATTAATGAGCAGTTCTTC | CASSLGLAGINEQFF
once | TRBJ2-5 | - | TRBV2 | TGTGCCAGCAGTGTTAGCCCCGGGGAACGGACCCAGTACTTC | CASSVSPGERTQYF
- | TRBJ2-1 | TRBD2 | TRBV7-9 | TGTGCCAGCAGATCGACTAGCGGGAAGGTATGGAATGAGCAGTTCTTC | CASRSTSGKVWNEQFF
- | TRBJ2-5 | - | TRBV5-6 | TGTGCCAGCAGCTTGCGTAGGGCCCGGGGGACCCAGTACTTC | CASSLRRARGTQYF
- | TRBJ1-5 | - | TRBV12-5 | TGTGCTAGTGGTGGCGGGGGCCGCGATCAGCCCCAGCATTTT | CASGGGGRDQPQHF
few | TRBJ1-1 | - | TRBV5-4 | TGTGCCAGCAGCTTGGGAGGTACAGGGACGAACACTGAAGCTTTCTTT | CASSLGGTGTNTEAFF
- | TRBJ2-7 | TRBD2 | TRBV28 | TGTGCCAGCAGTTTTAGTAGTTGGGGGACTAGCGGGAGTCGGGACGAGCAGTACTTC | CASSFSSWGTSGSRDEQYF
- | TRBJ2-1 | TRBD1 | TRBV25-1 | TGTGCCAGCGCGACAGGGACGAGCAATGAGCAGTTCTTC | CASATGTSNEQFF
- | TRBJ2-3 | TRBD2 | TRBV10-3 | TGTGCCATCGGGACTAGCGGGACTCGCACAGATACGCAGTATTTT | CAIGTSGTRTDTQYF
- | TRBJ2-2 | TRBD2 | TRBV27 | TGTGCCAGCAGTTTCCGTGGGACTAGCGGAAACACCGGGGAGCTGTTTTTT | CASSFRGTSGNTGELFF
- | TRBJ1-2 | - | TRBV28 | TGTGCCACCCAGAGGGGGTCACGTCTTGACTACACCTTC | CATQRGSRLDYTF